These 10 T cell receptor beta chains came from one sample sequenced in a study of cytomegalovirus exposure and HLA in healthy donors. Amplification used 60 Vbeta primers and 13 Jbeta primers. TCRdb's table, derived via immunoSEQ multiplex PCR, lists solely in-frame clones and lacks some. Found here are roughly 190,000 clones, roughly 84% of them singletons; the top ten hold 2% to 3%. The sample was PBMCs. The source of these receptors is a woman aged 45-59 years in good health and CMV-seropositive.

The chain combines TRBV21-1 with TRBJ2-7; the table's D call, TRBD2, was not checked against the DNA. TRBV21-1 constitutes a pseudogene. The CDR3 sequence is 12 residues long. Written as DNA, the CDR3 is TGTGCCAGGGTGCGGCCTTCCTACGGGCAGTACTTC. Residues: CARVRPSYGQYF.

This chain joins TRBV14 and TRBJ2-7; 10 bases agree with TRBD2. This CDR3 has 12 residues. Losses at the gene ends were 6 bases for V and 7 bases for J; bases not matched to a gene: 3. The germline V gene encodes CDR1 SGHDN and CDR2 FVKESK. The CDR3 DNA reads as TGTGCCAGCAGTCTAGCGGGGGAAGAGCAGTACTTC. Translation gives CASSLAGEEQYF.

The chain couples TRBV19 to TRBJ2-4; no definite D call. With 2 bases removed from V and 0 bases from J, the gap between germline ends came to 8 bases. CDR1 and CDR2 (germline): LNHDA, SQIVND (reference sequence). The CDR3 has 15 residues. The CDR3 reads CASSIQVLAKNIQYF. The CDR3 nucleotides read TGTGCCAGTAGTATACAGGTCCTAGCCAAAAACATTCAGTACTTC.

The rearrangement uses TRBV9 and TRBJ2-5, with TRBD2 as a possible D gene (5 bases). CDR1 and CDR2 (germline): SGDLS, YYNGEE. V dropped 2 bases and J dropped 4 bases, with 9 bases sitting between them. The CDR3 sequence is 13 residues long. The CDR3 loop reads CASSVFGVETQYF. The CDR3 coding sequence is TGTGCCAGCAGCGTTTTCGGGGTAGAGACCCAGTACTTC.

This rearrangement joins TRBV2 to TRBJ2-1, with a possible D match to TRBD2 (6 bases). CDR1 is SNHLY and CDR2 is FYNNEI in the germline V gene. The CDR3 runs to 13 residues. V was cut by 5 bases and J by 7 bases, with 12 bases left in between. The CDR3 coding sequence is TGTGCCAGCAGTAGGGAGGTCCAGAATGAGCAGTTCTTC. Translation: CASSREVQNEQFF. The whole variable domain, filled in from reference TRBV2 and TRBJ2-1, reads EPEVTQTPSHQVTQMGQEVILRCVPISNHLYFYWYRQILGQKVEFLVSFYNNEISEKSEIFDDQFSVERPDGSNFTLKIRSTKLEDSAMYFCASSREVQNEQFFGPGTRLTVL.

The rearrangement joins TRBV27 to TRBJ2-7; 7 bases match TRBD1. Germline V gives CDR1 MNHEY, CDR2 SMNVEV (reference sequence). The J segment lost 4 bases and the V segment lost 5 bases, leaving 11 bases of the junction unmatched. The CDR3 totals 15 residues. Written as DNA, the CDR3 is TGTGCCAGCAGTGTAACGGGACAGACCTCGTACGAGCAGTACTTC. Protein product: CASSVTGQTSYEQYF.

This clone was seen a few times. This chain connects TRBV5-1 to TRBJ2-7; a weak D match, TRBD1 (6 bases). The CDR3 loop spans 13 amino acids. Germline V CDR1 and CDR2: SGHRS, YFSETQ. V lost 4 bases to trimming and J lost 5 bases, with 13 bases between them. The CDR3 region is CASSGGRGHEQYF. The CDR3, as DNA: TGCGCCAGCAGCGGAGGCAGGGGCCACGAGCAGTACTTC. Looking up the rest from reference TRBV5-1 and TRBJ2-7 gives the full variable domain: KAGVTQTPRYLIKTRGQQVTLSCSPISGHRSVSWYQQTPGQGLQFLFEYFSETQRNKGNFPGRFSGRQFSNSRSEMNVSTLELGDSALYLCASSGGRGHEQYFGPGTRLTVT.

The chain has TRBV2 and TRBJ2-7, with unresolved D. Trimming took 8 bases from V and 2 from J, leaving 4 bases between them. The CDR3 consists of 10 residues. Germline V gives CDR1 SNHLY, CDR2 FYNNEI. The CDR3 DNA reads TGTGCCAGCCGAGCCTACGAGCAGTACTTC. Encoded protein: CASRAYEQYF.

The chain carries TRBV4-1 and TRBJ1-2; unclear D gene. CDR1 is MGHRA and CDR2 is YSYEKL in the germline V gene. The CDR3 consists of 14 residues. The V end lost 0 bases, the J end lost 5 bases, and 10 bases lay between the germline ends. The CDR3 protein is CASSQDHGGYGYTF. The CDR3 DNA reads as TGCGCCAGCAGCCAAGATCATGGAGGGTATGGCTACACCTTC.

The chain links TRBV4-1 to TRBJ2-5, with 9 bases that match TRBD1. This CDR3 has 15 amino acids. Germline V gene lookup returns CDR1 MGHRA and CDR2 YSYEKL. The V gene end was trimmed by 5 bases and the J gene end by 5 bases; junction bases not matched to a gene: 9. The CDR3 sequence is CASSDRDRAQETQYF. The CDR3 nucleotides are TGCGCCAGCAGCGACCGGGACAGGGCCCAGGAGACCCAGTACTTC.